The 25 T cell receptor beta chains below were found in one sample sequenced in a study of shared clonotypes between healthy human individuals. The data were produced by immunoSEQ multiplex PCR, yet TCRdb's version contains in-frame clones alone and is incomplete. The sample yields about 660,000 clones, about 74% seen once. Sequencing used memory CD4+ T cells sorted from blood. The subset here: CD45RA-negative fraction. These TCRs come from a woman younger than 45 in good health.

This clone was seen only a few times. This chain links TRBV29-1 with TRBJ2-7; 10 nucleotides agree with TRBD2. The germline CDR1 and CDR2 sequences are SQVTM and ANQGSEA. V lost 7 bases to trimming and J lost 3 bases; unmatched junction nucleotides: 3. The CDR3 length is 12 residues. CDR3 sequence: CSGTSGFYEQYF. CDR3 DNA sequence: TGCAGCGGGACTAGCGGTTTCTACGAGCAGTACTTC.

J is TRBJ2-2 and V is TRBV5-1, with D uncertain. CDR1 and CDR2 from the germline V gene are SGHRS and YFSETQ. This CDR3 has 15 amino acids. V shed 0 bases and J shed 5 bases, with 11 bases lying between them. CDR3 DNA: TGCGCCAGCAGCTTGGGTGGTATTGATACCGGGGAGCTGTTTTTT. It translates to CASSLGGIDTGELFF. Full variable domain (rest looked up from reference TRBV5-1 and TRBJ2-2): KAGVTQTPRYLIKTRGQQVTLSCSPISGHRSVSWYQQTPGQGLQFLFEYFSETQRNKGNFPGRFSGRQFSNSRSEMNVSTLELGDSALYLCASSLGGIDTGELFFGEGSRLTVL.

The DNA for the CDR3 is TGCAGCGTTGTGTCACCCAGCGGGAGTGAAGCTTTCTTT. This codes for CSVVSPSGSEAFF. The rearrangement uses TRBV29-1 and TRBJ1-1; D call uncertain. This CDR3 is 13 amino acids long. The ends were cut back, 4 bases at V and 7 bases at J, with 16 bases in the middle. Germline V gene data show CDR1 as SQVTM and CDR2 as ANQGSEA.

DNA for the CDR3: TGTGCCAGTAGTATGGTCACTAGCGTCCTATACAATGAGCAGTTCTTC. Translated: CASSMVTSVLYNEQFF. This chain uses TRBV19 with TRBJ2-1, with 7 bases aligning to TRBD2. V shed 3 bases, J shed 4 bases, and the junction held 9 bases outside the gene matches. The germline CDR1 and CDR2 sequences are LNHDA and SQIVND (reference sequence). The CDR3 is 16 amino acids.

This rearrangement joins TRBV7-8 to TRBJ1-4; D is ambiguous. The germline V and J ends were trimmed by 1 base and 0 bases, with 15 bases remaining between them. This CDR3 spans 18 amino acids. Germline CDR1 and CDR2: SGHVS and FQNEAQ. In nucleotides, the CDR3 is TGTGCCAGCAGCTTAGGGGTTGCGGGTGCCGCAACTAATGAAAAACTGTTTTTT. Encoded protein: CASSLGVAGAATNEKLFF.

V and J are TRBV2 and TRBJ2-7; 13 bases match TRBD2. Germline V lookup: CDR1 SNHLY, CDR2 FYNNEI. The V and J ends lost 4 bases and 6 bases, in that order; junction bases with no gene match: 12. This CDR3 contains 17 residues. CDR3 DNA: TGTGCCAGCAGTGGTTCGGGACTAGCGGGACATGGTGGCGAGCAGTACTTC. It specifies CASSGSGLAGHGGEQYF.

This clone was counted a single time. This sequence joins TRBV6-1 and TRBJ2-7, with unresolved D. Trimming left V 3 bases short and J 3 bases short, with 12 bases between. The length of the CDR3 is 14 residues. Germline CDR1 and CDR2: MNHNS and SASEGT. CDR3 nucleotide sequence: TGTGCCAGCAGTGACGTGGGCAGGCACTACGAGCAGTACTTC. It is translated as CASSDVGRHYEQYF.

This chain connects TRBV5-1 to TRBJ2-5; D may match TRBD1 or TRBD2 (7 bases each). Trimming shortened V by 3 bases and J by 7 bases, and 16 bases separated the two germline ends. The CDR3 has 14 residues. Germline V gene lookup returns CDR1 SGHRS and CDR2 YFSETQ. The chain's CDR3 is CASSSDDREGTQYF. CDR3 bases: TGCGCCAGCAGCTCGGACGACAGGGAGGGGACCCAGTACTTC.

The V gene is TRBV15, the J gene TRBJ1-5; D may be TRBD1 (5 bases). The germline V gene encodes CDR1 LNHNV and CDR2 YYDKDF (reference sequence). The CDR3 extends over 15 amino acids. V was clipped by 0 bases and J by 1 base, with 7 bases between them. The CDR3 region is CATSRDRGSNQPQHF. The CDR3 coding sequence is TGTGCCACCAGCAGAGATAGGGGAAGCAATCAGCCCCAGCATTTT.

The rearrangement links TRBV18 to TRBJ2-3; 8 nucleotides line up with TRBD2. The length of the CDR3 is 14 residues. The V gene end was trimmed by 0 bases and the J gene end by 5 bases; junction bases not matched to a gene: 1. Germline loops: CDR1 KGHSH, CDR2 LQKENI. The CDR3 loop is CASSPPSGGDTQYF. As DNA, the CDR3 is TGTGCCAGCTCACCACCGAGCGGGGGAGATACGCAGTATTTT.

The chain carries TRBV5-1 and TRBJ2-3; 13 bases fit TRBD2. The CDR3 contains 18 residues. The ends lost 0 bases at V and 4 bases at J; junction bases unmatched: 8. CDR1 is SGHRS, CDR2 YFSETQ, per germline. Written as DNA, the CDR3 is TGCGCCAGCAGCTTGGCTCCCCGACTAGCGGGAGGTTCAGATACGCAGTATTTT. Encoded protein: CASSLAPRLAGGSDTQYF.

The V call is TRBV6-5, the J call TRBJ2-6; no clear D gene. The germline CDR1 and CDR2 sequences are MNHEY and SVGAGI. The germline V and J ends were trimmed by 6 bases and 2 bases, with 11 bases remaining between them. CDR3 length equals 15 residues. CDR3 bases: TGTGCCAGCAGACTCGCTAGTACTGGGGCCAACGTCCTGACTTTC. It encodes CASRLASTGANVLTF.

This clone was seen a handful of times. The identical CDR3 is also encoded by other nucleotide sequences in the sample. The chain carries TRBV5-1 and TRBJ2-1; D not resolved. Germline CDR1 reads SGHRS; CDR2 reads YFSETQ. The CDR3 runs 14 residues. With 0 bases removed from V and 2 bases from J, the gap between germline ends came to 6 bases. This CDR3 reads CASSLDFTYNEQFF. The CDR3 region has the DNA TGCGCCAGCAGCTTGGATTTTACCTACAATGAGCAGTTCTTC.

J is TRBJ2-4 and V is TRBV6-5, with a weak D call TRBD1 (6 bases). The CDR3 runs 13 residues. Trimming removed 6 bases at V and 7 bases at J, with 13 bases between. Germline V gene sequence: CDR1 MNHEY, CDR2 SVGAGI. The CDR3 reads CASRQGSRNIQYF. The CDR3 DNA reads TGTGCCAGCAGACAGGGTTCTAGGAACATTCAGTACTTC.

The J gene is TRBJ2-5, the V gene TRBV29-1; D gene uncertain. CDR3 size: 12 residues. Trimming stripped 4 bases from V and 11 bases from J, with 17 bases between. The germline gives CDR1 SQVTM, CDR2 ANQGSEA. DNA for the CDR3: TGCAGCGTTGGGTCCGGACCAAGAGAGCAGTACTTC. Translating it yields CSVGSGPREQYF.

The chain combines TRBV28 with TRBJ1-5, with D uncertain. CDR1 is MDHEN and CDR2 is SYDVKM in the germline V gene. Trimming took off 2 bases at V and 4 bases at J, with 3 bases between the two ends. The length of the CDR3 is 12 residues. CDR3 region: CASSLMNQPQHF. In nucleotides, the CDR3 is TGTGCCAGCAGTTTAATGAATCAGCCCCAGCATTTT.

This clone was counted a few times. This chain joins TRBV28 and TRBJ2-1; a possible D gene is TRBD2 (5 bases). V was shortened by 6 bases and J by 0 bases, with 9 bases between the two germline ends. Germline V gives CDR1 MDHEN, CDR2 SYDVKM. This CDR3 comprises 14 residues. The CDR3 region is CASSRDYSYNEQFF. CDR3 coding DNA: TGTGCCAGCAGCCGGGATTACTCCTACAATGAGCAGTTCTTC.

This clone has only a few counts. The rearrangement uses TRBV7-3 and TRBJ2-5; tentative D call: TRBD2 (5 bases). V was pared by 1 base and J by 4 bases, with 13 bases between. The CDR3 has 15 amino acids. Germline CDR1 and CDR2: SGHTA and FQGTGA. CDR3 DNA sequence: TGTGCCAGCAGCTTAATGGGAGTGAATGGAGAGACCCAGTACTTC. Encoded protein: CASSLMGVNGETQYF.

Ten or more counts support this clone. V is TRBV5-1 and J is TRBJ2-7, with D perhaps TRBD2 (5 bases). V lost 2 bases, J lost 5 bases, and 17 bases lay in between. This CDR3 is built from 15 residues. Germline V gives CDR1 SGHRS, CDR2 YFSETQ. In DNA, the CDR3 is TGCGCCAGCAGCTTTGACGGGCCGGGGTTCAACGAGCAGTACTTC. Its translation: CASSFDGPGFNEQYF.

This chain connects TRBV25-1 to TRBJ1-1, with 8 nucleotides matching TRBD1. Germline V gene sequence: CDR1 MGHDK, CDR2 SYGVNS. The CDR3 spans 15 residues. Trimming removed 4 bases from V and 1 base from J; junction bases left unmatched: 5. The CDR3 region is CASSGSDRANTEAFF. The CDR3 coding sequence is TGTGCCAGCAGTGGTTCGGACAGGGCGAACACTGAAGCTTTCTTT.

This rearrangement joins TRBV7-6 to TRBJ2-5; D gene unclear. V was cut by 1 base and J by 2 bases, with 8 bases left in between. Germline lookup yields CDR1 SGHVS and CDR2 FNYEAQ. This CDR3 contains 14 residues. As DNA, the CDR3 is TGTGCCAGCAGCTTAGGTCCAGAACAAGAGACCCAGTACTTC. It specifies CASSLGPEQETQYF.

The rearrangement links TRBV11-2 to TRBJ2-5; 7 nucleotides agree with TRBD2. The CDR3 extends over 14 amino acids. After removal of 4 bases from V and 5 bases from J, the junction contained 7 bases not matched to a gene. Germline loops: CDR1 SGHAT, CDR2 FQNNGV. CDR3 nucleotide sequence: TGTGCCAGCAGCTCCGGGACTATGAGGGAGACCCAGTACTTC. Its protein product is CASSSGTMRETQYF.

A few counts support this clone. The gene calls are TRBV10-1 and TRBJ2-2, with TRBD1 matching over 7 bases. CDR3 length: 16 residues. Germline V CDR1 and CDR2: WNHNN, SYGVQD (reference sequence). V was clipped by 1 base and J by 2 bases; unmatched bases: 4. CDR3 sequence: CASSELGTANTGELFF. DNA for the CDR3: TGCGCCAGCAGTGAGTTGGGGACAGCTAACACCGGGGAGCTGTTTTTT.

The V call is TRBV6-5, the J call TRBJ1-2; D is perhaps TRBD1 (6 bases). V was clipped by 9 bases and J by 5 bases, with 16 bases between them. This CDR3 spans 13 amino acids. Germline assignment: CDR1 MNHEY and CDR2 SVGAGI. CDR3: CASADRQGYGYTF. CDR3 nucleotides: TGTGCCAGTGCGGACCGGCAGGGGTATGGCTACACCTTC.

DNA of the CDR3: TGCAGCGTTGCATCCGGGCGACTCAAGAGGCATGGCTACACCTTC. Translated, it gives CSVASGRLKRHGYTF. The chain is built from TRBV29-1 and TRBJ1-2, with D hard to call. Trimming cost V 4 bases and J 6 bases, with 21 bases left between them. Germline CDR1 reads SQVTM; CDR2 reads ANQGSEA. The CDR3 sequence is 15 residues long.